This T cell receptor beta chain stems from a study of B cell selection in AIRE deficiency (dated by TCRdb to about 2019). Background for the entire study: Researchers compared the TCRbeta repertoires of sorted blood CD4+ conventional T cells and regulatory T cells from AIRE-deficient patients with the corresponding repertoires from healthy controls. The TCR-sequenced cohort comprised about five AIRE-deficient APECED patients and about five healthy control donors. What the authors observed across the whole study: In terms of TCRBV gene usage, CDR3 length and TCR diversity, Tconv and Treg cells from AIRE-deficient patients looked similar to Tconv and Treg cells from healthy donors. Roughly 30.6% of the Treg TCRbeta sequences shared among healthy donors turned up in patient Tconv cells, suggesting that Treg-biased clones are diverted into the Tconv compartment. Shared Treg sequences had shorter CDR3s, reflecting a bias toward rearrangements with few non-templated nucleotide insertions. Sequencing covered only TCRbeta chains, and approximately 37% of shared healthy-donor Treg sequences were also present in healthy Tconv, possibly due to differing TCRalpha chains. Among a few thousand shared Treg TCRbeta sequences, 31.6% were shared exclusively among healthy donors and 9% to 10% exclusively among patients, which suggests that Treg selection is less efficient in the absence of AIRE.

Regulatory T cells were sorted as CD4+CD25hiCD127low/negative cells. Control samples came from healthy donors unrelated to the patients. Tconv and Treg cells for TCRbeta sequencing were sorted on a FACSAria flow cytometer. Sorted cells were collected in 5-ml round-bottom polystyrene tubes, and dry cell pellets were stored frozen at -80 degrees C prior to sequencing. CDR1 MGHDK and CDR2 SYGVNS are derived from the germline V gene. V gives up 2 bases and J gives up 7 bases, and the segment between their germline ends measures 23 bases. From the cysteine up to the phenylalanine, the CDR3 has a length of 17 residues. The CDR3 DNA has 51 bases and is translated from base 1. The immunoSEQ platform was used to sequence the TCRbeta chains. For the original study's pipeline: Pooled Treg repertoires yielded 56,000 or so distinct TCRbeta sequences from patients and 85,000 to 100,000 from healthy donors. Treg TCRbeta sequences found in two or more individuals were classed as public, and these public Treg TCRbeta sequences were then looked for in Tconv repertoires. Group differences were tested with Mann-Whitney U tests and Bonferroni-Dunn correction in GraphPad Prism 7.03. As stored in TCRdb, this immuneACCESS dataset retains in-frame rearrangements with V and J assigned. A fraction of the clones does not appear; measured against another copy, unresolved V genes explain less than half of the discrepancy, and the remainder lacks a known reason. V, J and clone size are those of that table, while D and trimming were read from the DNA. A total of roughly 18,000 clones appear in this sample, approximately 94% of them only once. The top ten clones comprise about 0.9% of the sample.

Points on this clone: Its antigen specificity is not known. One base away there is no much larger clone; base qualities are not given.

The receptor was isolated from a human donor in good health. Sequenced input: CD4+CD25+ Tregs sorted from PBMCs. The chain uses TRBV25-1 and TRBJ2-5; the D gene assignment is perhaps TRBD1 or TRBD2, with each matching 6 bases. The DNA is TGTGCCAGCAGTGAACCTGGGTTGGGGGCGGACGGGGGGACCCAGTACTTC. Its protein reads: CASSEPGLGADGGTQYF. Extended through the reference TRBV25-1 and TRBJ2-5 proteins, this CDR3 yields the full variable domain: EADIYQTPRYLVIGTGKKITLECSQTMGHDKMYWYQQDPGMELHLIHYSYGVNSTEKGDLSSESTVSRIRTEHFPLTLESARPSHTSQYLCASSEPGLGADGGTQYFGPGTRLLVL.